This T cell receptor beta chain emerged from a study of tumor-infiltrating lymphocytes in primary liver carcinoma. Researchers drew blood RNA from unsorted whole blood and extracted germline DNA as well. Before any surgery took place, 4 to 4.5 milliliters of peripheral blood were collected. Germline CDR1 and CDR2: SGHNT and YENEEA. The J segment lost 2 bases and the V segment lost 10 bases, leaving 10 bases of the junction unmatched. This CDR3 is built from 15 residues. About this clonotype: Its antigen is undetermined.

Total RNA (around 500 ng) served as template for TCR beta cDNA synthesis primed by a constant-region primer. Slightly modified ARM-PCR with three nested multiplex PCR rounds yielded TCR beta libraries. TRBV1-TRBV30 forward primers and a C-beta reverse primer were used in the first two PCR rounds, which each ran for approximately 10 cycles. MiXCR, applied by TCRdb to the multiplex PCR reads, yields one record per CDR3 protein. The sample shows 250,000 to 400,000 distinct CDR3 sequences, less than 75% of them seen only once. Study findings and constraints: Blood's top-250-clone fraction was significantly lower than that of tumors (p = 0.039). Owing to bulk unsorted samples, no comparison was made between CD4+ and CD8+ repertoires. Tumor-blood pairs (like tumor-adjacent pairs) overlapped less than tumor region pairs did.

Source material: peripheral blood. This clonotype originated in a man aged 35 to 55 with primary liver carcinoma and hepatitis B virus infection. This chain connects TRBV11-3 to TRBJ2-5; 10 nucleotides align to TRBD2. In DNA, the CDR3 is TGTGCCAACACCTACGGACTAGCGGATCAAGAGACCCAGTACTTC. It encodes CANTYGLADQETQYF.